These 14 T cell receptor beta chains share one sample of origin, sequenced in a study of Ad26.COV2.S vaccination and SARS-CoV-2 variants. TCRdb's table, derived via immunoSEQ multiplex PCR, lists solely in-frame clones and lacks some. The table includes roughly 700,000 clones, roughly nine tenths detected once. Sample treatment: roughly 18 received Ad26.COV2.S at low or high dose, single or two shots; 5 received placebo; per-sample allocation not given. The study sampled participants on day 63 after the first vaccine or placebo injection. The sample here was peripheral blood, taken in a trial of Ad26.COV2.S vaccine versus placebo. These TCRs come from a person aged 18-60 years who received the Ad26.COV2.S COVID-19 vaccine or a placebo.

The V gene is TRBV6-5, the J gene TRBJ1-1; D might be TRBD1 (5 bases). The CDR3 consists of 12 residues. Germline CDR1 and CDR2: MNHEY and SVGAGI. V dropped 4 bases and J dropped 4 bases, with 7 bases sitting between them. CDR3 region: CASSFGGTEAFF. Written as DNA, the CDR3 is TGTGCCAGCAGTTTCGGGGGCACTGAAGCTTTCTTT.

This sequence joins TRBV6-6 and TRBJ2-7, with D unresolved. This CDR3 spans 13 amino acids. Germline V gives CDR1 MNHNY, CDR2 SVGAGI (reference sequence). Deletions cut 4 bases from V and 2 bases from J, with 9 bases between. This CDR3 is CASSLEPAYEQYF. The CDR3 bases are TGTGCCAGCAGTTTGGAGCCCGCCTACGAGCAGTACTTC.

As to this clone: One junction end does not reproduce the germline sequence, and a read error may be involved. The J gene is TRBJ2-3, the V gene TRBV24-1; 8 bases agree with TRBD1. CDR1 is KGHDR, CDR2 SFDVKD, per germline. This CDR3 has 10 amino acids. DNA for the CDR3: TGTGCCACCAGCCGGGACAGGCGGCCTTTT. It yields the protein CATSRDRRPF.

This chain connects TRBV15 to TRBJ2-2; D perhaps matches TRBD2 (5 bases). Per germline, CDR1 LNHNV and CDR2 YYDKDF (reference sequence). The CDR3 spans 14 residues. V was shortened by 0 bases and J by 6 bases, with 8 bases between the two germline ends. The DNA for the CDR3 is TGTGCCACCAGCAGAGATGAGGGAGCCGGGGAGCTGTTTTTT. Translation: CATSRDEGAGELFF.

This chain connects TRBV3-1 (or the pseudogene TRBV3-2) to TRBJ1-5, with D perhaps TRBD1 (6 bases). The V and J ends lost 6 bases and 0 bases respectively, with 9 bases between them. This CDR3 has 14 residues. Germline values: CDR1 LGHDT, CDR2 YNNKEL (reference sequence). CDR3 sequence (DNA): TGTGCCAGCAGTCTGACAGGTAGCAATCAGCCCCAGCATTTT. Translation: CASSLTGSNQPQHF.

CDR3 DNA: TGTGCCAGCTCACCGCGCGGCGGTGACGGACAAGAGACCCAGTACTTC. Its protein product is CASSPRGGDGQETQYF. V usage is TRBV18 and J usage is TRBJ2-5, with D hard to call. CDR1 KGHSH and CDR2 LQKENI come from the germline V gene. The CDR3 sequence is 16 residues long. Trimming took off 3 bases at V and 2 bases at J, with 16 bases between the two ends.

The rearrangement uses TRBV7-6 and TRBJ2-6, with 7 bases identical to TRBD1. The CDR3 consists of 19 residues. Losses at the gene ends were 6 bases for V and 5 bases for J; bases not matched to a gene: 19. Germline V gene sequence: CDR1 SGHVS, CDR2 FNYEAQ. The CDR3 reads CASSLDRDSHLLWANVLTF. The CDR3 DNA sequence: TGTGCCAGCAGTCTTGACCGGGACAGCCACCTTCTCTGGGCCAACGTCCTGACTTTC.

The V gene is TRBV12-3 or TRBV12-4, the J gene TRBJ2-7, with D unclear. Deletions cut 8 bases from V and 5 bases from J, with 10 bases between. This CDR3 contains 11 residues. The CDR3 DNA reads as TGTGCCAGCCGTACGGTAGACGAGCAGTACTTC. Its translation: CASRTVDEQYF.

The rearrangement links TRBV7-2 to TRBJ2-7; weak D call: TRBD1 (6 bases). Trimming took 3 bases from V and 5 from J, leaving 20 bases between them. Per germline, CDR1 SGHTA and CDR2 FQGNSA. This CDR3 has 16 residues. CDR3 nucleotides: TGTGCCAGCAGCTTCCCAAGCTTACAGGGTACCCACGAGCAGTACTTC. Translation: CASSFPSLQGTHEQYF.

This clone was seen only once. The chain employs TRBV12-3 or TRBV12-4 and TRBJ2-7; 7 bases fit TRBD1. The CDR3 length is 12 residues. The V gene end was trimmed by 6 bases and the J gene end by 6 bases; junction bases not matched to a gene: 5. CDR3 sequence (DNA): TGTGCCAGCAGCCCGACAGGGAGCGAGCAGTACTTC. This sequence encodes CASSPTGSEQYF.

V and J are TRBV27 and TRBJ2-7; 9 bases map to TRBD1. The CDR3 loop spans 15 amino acids. With V trimmed by 5 bases and J by 3 bases, 8 bases remained unmatched. Germline lookup yields CDR1 MNHEY and CDR2 SMNVEV (reference sequence). The CDR3 DNA sequence: TGTGCCAGCAGTGCGACAGGGGGATTCTACTACGAGCAGTACTTC. Its protein is CASSATGGFYYEQYF.

This clone was seen only once. The chain recombines TRBV29-1 with TRBJ2-5; the D is unclear. The length of the CDR3 is 12 residues. Germline values: CDR1 SQVTM, CDR2 ANQGSEA. Trimming pared 5 bases from V and 1 base from J, leaving 8 bases between. The CDR3 loop reads CSVSQFQETQYF. Written as DNA, the CDR3 is TGCAGCGTTTCCCAGTTCCAAGAGACCCAGTACTTC.

In its sample, this clone was seen a few times. V is TRBV27 and J is TRBJ1-2; no clear D. Germline V gene data show CDR1 as MNHEY and CDR2 as SMNVEV (reference sequence). The CDR3 has 15 amino acids. The V end was cut by 3 bases, the J end by 8 bases, with 19 bases between. CDR3 nucleotide sequence: TGTGCCAGCAGTTTCGGACTGCGTGGGTCCTGGGGCTACACCTTC. It yields the protein CASSFGLRGSWGYTF.

This clone was counted a single time. The rearrangement links TRBV2 to TRBJ1-6, with a tentative D call TRBD1 (5 bases). Germline CDR1 reads SNHLY; CDR2 reads FYNNEI. V shed 6 bases and J shed 4 bases, with 7 bases lying between them. The CDR3 is 13 amino acids. The CDR3 bases are TGTGCCAGCAGGGGGGAATATAATTCACCCCTCCACTTT. It translates to CASRGEYNSPLHF.